This TCR beta chain is drawn from a study of shared clonotypes between healthy human individuals. Study-wide context: A couple of women and a few men aged 18 to 49 served as donors.

Overall study findings and caveats: The study found lower generation probabilities in non-shared clonotypes than in those shared by all four donors. Approximately 5.1% was the fraction of naive CD4 clonotypes found shared across a few donors.

From germline, CDR1 is KGHSH and CDR2 LQKENI. The V gene end was trimmed by 2 bases and the J gene end by 3 bases; junction bases not matched to a gene: 7. CDR3 length: 15 residues. In regard to this clone: Its specificity is unknown.

It was into CD45RA+ naive and CD45RA-negative memory subsets that the CD4+ cells were split. Profiling relied on immunoSEQ multiplex PCR, and the TCRdb table lists in-frame clones only, not all of them. This table holds approximately 1,500,000 clones, approximately 98% found once. The receptor was derived from a man between 25 and 39 years old in good health. The chain couples TRBV18 to TRBJ2-7, with 7 bases fitting TRBD2. Material: naive CD4+ T cells sorted from blood. Subset here: CD45RA+ positively selected. The CDR3 here is CASSPSGSGYYEQYF. CDR3 sequence (DNA): TGTGCCAGCTCACCATCGGGTAGCGGGTACTACGAGCAGTACTTC.